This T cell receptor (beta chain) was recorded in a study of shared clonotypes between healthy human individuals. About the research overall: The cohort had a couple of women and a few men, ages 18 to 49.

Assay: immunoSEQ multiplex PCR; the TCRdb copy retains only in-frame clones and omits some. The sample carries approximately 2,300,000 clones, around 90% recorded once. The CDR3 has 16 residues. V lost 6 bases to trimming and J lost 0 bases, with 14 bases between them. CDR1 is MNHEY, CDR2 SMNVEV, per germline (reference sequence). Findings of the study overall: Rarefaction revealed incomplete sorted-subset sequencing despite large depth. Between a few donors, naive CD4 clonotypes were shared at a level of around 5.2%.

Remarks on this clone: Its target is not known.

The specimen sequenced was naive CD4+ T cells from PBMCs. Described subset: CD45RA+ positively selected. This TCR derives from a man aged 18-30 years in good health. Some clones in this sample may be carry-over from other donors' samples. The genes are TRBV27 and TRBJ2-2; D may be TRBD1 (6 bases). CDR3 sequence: CASRPLGQTNTGELFF. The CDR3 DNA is TGTGCCAGCAGACCACTTGGACAGACGAACACCGGGGAGCTGTTTTTT.